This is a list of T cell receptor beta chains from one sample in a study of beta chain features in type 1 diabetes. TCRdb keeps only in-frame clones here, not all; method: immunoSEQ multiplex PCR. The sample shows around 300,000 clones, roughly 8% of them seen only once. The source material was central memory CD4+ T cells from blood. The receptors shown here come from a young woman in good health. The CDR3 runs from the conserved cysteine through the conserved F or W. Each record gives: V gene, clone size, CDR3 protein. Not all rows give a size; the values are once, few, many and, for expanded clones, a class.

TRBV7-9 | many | CASSQPPGGGTDTQYF
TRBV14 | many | CASSPHSGTQTQYF
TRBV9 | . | CASSVSGTKQFF
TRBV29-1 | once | CSVGRQTGELFF
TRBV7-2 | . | CASSLSRAAYEQYF
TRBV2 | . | CASRERSYGYTF
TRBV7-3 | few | CASSLSGSGSGGDTQYF
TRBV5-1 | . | CASSLGLPASNEKLFF
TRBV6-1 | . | CASSSVGQRFF
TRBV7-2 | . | CASSTRGNQETQYF
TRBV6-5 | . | CASSLSGQGRNEQFF
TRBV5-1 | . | CASSLDGTGTDTQYF
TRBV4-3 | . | CASSQDGREMKQFF
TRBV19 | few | CASSIWTGEETQYF
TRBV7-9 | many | CASSPTGGTNEKLFF
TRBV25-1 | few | CASSEGSGREHNEQFF
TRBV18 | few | CASSPGGSLKGYTF
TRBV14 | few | CASSQDITGAKNIQYF
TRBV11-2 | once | CASSLEEGRNTDTQYF
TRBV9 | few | CASSVQTATEETQYF
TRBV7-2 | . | CASCGAAPAWYTF
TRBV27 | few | CASTTTWGGTGELFF
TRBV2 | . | CASSERRGEKLFF
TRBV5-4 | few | CASIRQGSTDTQYF
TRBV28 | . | CASRRQGGANYGYTF
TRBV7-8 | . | CASSSGSLGVFTYEQYF
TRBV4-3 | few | CASSQEGGANVLTF
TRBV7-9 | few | CASSQYTGELFF
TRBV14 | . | CASSQGRFYGYTF
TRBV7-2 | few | CASSLTSSPYEQYF
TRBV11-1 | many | CADQSRGANTEAFF